This record concerns one TCR beta chain sequence. Its antigen is not identified. The germline CDR1 and CDR2 sequences are MNHEY and SVGAGI. The CDR3 length is 13 residues. Trimming left V 5 bases short and J 1 base short, with 7 bases between. The data were obtained in a study of cytomegalovirus exposure and HLA in healthy donors. Overall study results and limits: Later analysis suggested most CMV-associated TCR beta chains were HLA-restricted. Prior analysis indicated that the majority of TCR beta V segments exhibited productivity approximately 90% or approximately 30% of the time.

60 Vbeta and 13 Jbeta primers were used in PCR. Some clones are missing from TCRdb's copy, which holds only in-frame ones; the method was immunoSEQ multiplex PCR. The data hold roughly 200,000 clones, with around 80% observed a single time. The V and J genes are TRBV6-5 and TRBJ2-3, with D unresolved. The sample comprised PBMCs. This receptor was obtained from a woman aged 50 to 65 in good health and CMV-seronegative. CDR3 nucleotide sequence: TGTGCCAGCAGTCCCTCGGGCACAGATACGCAGTATTTT. Encoded protein: CASSPSGTDTQYF.